This T cell receptor (beta chain) was identified in a study of monozygotic twins with cystic fibrosis (dated by TCRdb to about 2021). Regarding the complete study: Barcoded libraries were prepared with roughly 14 PCR cycles from around 2.8 micrograms of fragmented DNA. The study compared TCR beta repertoires within and between 16 monozygotic twin pairs with cystic fibrosis to assess genetic influence on V and J gene usage. The cohort included ten female and six male twin pairs, mostly children and adolescents, aged roughly 2.0 to 40 years with a median of roughly 9.1 years. Twins were ranked among 1,000 or so cohort participants for weight-for-height and FEVPerc (FEV1 disease centile) at the day of blood sampling. Data for three of the twin pairs had been reported previously in another context. Here is what the overall study found, with its caveats: V gene usage was most similar to the co-twin for 13 of 16 pairs, and J usage for 8 of 16 pairs, suggesting genetic constraints. Simpson clonality tended to be low (median roughly 0.0098), which suggests a naive-dominated repertoire, although clonality was higher in the most severely affected patients. No association turned up between shared CDR3 numbers and age, concordance or disease severity, and the cohort was small. Nucleotide-identical clonotype sharing was significantly higher within monozygotic CF twin pairs than between unrelated CF individuals (P = 0.000026, Mann-Whitney).

TCR beta CDR3 regions were amplified by multiplex PCR with the immunoSEQ immune profiling system according to the manufacturer's instructions. Sequencing was performed on an Illumina NextSeq system. The paper's data handling went like this. Sequence data were processed on the immunoSEQ Analyzer platform, and clonality was computed as the square root of Simpson's index of productive rearrangements. Similarity in V and J usage was quantified by Jensen-Shannon distance, and CDR3 generation probabilities were calculated with OLGA. Shared CDR3 sequences were searched against the immuneACCESS database (August 2020) and VDJdb (December 2020). Not all clones reach the TCRdb copy of this immuneACCESS table, which keeps in-frame sequences only. Checked studies attribute under half of the gap to unresolved V genes and leave the rest unexplained. Clonal size and the V and J genes are those of that table, whereas D and trimming came from the DNA. Present in this sample are 20,000 to 30,000 clones, roughly 96% of which were seen just once. The top ten hold approximately 2.6% of the sample.

The twin pairs came from the European Cystic Fibrosis Twin and Sibling Study Cohort, a cohort that recruited patients from over a hundred CF clinics across 14 European countries. Both zygosity and CFTR genotype were checked in-house, and zygosity was tested with multiplex PCR across nine short tandem repeat loci. Peripheral blood was sampled from each twin, with clinical parameters recorded on the day of blood sampling. Genomic DNA was isolated from peripheral blood cells with phenol/chloroform and kept in TE buffer at 4 degrees C. CDR1 and CDR2 are read off the germline V gene as MGHDK and SYGVNS. V is shortened by 1 base, J by 2 bases, and the region joining them spans 14 bases. From its cysteine to its phenylalanine, the CDR3 spans 16 amino acids. The only DNA kept is the CDR3, 48 bases in frame from the first base. As for this clone: Its antigen is currently not known. Base qualities are not recorded, but no much larger clone differs from it by a single base.

The sequence joins TRBV25-1 to TRBJ2-5; the D call is possibly TRBD1 or TRBD2, each sharing 6 bases. The clonotype originates from a girl aged 2 to 9 with cystic fibrosis. The sequencing sample was made of blood. At the DNA level, the sequence is TGTGCCAGCAGTGAATTGGAGGGCCAGGGGCAAGAGACCCAGTACTTC. Protein translation: CASSELEGQGQETQYF. The entire variable domain, with the stretches around the CDR3 drawn from the reference TRBV25-1 and TRBJ2-5 proteins, is EADIYQTPRYLVIGTGKKITLECSQTMGHDKMYWYQQDPGMELHLIHYSYGVNSTEKGDLSSESTVSRIRTEHFPLTLESARPSHTSQYLCASSELEGQGQETQYFGPGTRLLVL.